The 19 T cell receptor beta chains in this list originate from one sample, sequenced in a study of identical twins. TCRdb re-derived calls from the 5' RACE reads in MiXCR, one entry per CDR3 protein. The data show 520,000 or so distinct CDR3 sequences, 22% seen once. A further study also used this sample, focusing on T cells expressing NK-cell markers.

Sequenced input: CD4+ T cells sorted from blood. The receptors originated from a woman aged 18-29 years in good health.

The V gene is TRBV20-1, the J gene TRBJ1-4, with 7 bases fitting TRBD1. J gave up 8 bases and V 8 bases, and 11 bases lay outside the gene matches. The CDR3 is 13 residues long. Per germline, CDR1 DFQATT and CDR2 SNEGSKA (reference sequence). The CDR3 DNA reads as TGCAGTACGGAAGGGGGCGACCGAGAAAAACTGTTTTTT. This sequence encodes CSTEGGDREKLFF.

There are a few counts of this clonotype. The chain uses TRBV10-3 and TRBJ1-1; D not resolved. The CDR3 consists of 12 residues. The ends were cut back, 3 bases at V and 3 bases at J, with 5 bases in the middle. Germline V lookup: CDR1 ENHRY, CDR2 SYGVKD. DNA for the CDR3: TGTGCCATCAGTGAATTGGACACTGAAGCTTTCTTT. Its protein product is CAISELDTEAFF.

This clonotype showed up just a few times. CDR3 bases: TGCAGTGCTAGTCCCCCTAGCGGGGGGGCCGCAGATACGCAGTATTTT. This gives the protein CSASPPSGGAADTQYF. The chain recombines TRBV20-1 with TRBJ2-3, with 12 positions matching TRBD2. CDR3 length: 16 amino acids. With V trimmed by 3 bases and J by 4 bases, 8 bases remained unmatched. The germline V gene encodes CDR1 DFQATT and CDR2 SNEGSKA (reference sequence).

The chain uses TRBV6-1 and TRBJ2-1; D remains unclear. There are 11 residues in the CDR3. Trimming stripped 4 bases from V and 7 bases from J, with 5 bases between. Germline CDR1 and CDR2: MNHNS and SASEGT. The DNA for the CDR3 is TGTGCCAGCAGTGTGCGTAATGAGCAGTTCTTC. This sequence encodes CASSVRNEQFF.

The chain carries TRBV12-3 or TRBV12-4 and TRBJ2-7; 9 nucleotides agree with TRBD2. This CDR3 region has 15 residues. The trim removed 1 base at V and 5 bases at J, leaving 6 bases unmatched. The chain's CDR3 is CASSLDPAGGHEQYF. The CDR3 nucleotides are TGTGCCAGCAGTTTAGATCCAGCGGGAGGCCACGAGCAGTACTTC.

The rearrangement uses TRBV10-3 and TRBJ1-1; 8 bases map to TRBD1. J was trimmed by 12 bases and V by 8 bases; bases with no gene match: 14. Per germline, CDR1 ENHRY and CDR2 SYGVKD. CDR3 length: 13 amino acids. The CDR3 DNA sequence: TGTGCCATCGGCCCGGGACAGGCCTCTGGAACTTTCTTT. This sequence encodes CAIGPGQASGTFF.

This clonotype has a handful of counts. The chain couples TRBV20-1 to TRBJ1-1, with a weak D call TRBD1 (5 bases). This CDR3 comprises 11 residues. V lost 4 bases and J 6 bases, leaving 9 bases between the germline ends. Germline V lookup: CDR1 DFQATT, CDR2 SNEGSKA (reference sequence). The CDR3 loop is CSATGRAEAFF. Here the CDR3 DNA reads TGCAGTGCTACAGGCAGGGCTGAAGCTTTCTTT.

Only a few counts were recorded for this clonotype. The DNA of the CDR3 is TGTGCCAGCAGCCGTCAGGGGGGTCTCTCGGAACTGTTTTTT. Protein product: CASSRQGGLSELFF. V and J are TRBV11-2 and TRBJ1-4; 7 nucleotides match TRBD1. This CDR3 has 14 amino acids. V lost 5 bases to trimming and J lost 12 bases; unmatched junction nucleotides: 12. The germline CDR1 and CDR2 sequences are SGHAT and FQNNGV.

This chain uses TRBV6-5 with TRBJ1-2; D is ambiguous. V lost 2 bases and J 8 bases, leaving 12 bases between the germline ends. Germline assignment: CDR1 MNHEY and CDR2 SVGAGI. The CDR3 is 13 residues long. CDR3 protein: CASSYVAGWGYTF. DNA for the CDR3: TGTGCCAGCAGTTACGTCGCGGGTTGGGGCTACACCTTC.

This clonotype appeared a single time. The chain recombines TRBV7-9 with TRBJ1-1; D call uncertain. This CDR3 region has 15 residues. CDR1 and CDR2 from the germline V gene are SEHNR and FQNEAQ (reference sequence). The germline V and J ends were trimmed by 4 bases and 5 bases, with 17 bases remaining between them. The CDR3 DNA reads TGTGCCAGCAGCTCGCGCCCCCAGTCGGGGACTGAAGCTTTCTTT. It codes for CASSSRPQSGTEAFF.

The chain links TRBV20-1 to TRBJ2-2; no reliable D call. The CDR3 has 14 amino acids. V lost 5 bases to trimming and J lost 0 bases, with 10 bases between them. Germline V CDR1 and CDR2: DFQATT, SNEGSKA (reference sequence). Here the CDR3 DNA reads TGCAGTGCTCTCCCTACAACGAACACCGGGGAGCTGTTTTTT. It yields the protein CSALPTTNTGELFF.

V and J are TRBV4-2 and TRBJ1-2; D gene unclear. The CDR3 extends over 13 amino acids. V was clipped by 4 bases and J by 10 bases, with 16 bases between them. CDR1 LGHNA and CDR2 YNFKEQ come from the germline V gene. In DNA, the CDR3 is TGTGCCAGCAGCCTCGTCACGGTCCCGTTCTACACCTTC. Its translation is CASSLVTVPFYTF.

The chain combines TRBV2 with TRBJ2-5; D possibly matches TRBD1 or TRBD2 (6 bases each). CDR1 and CDR2 from the germline V gene are SNHLY and FYNNEI. The CDR3 length is 15 residues. Deletions cut 5 bases from V and 6 bases from J, with 19 bases between. The CDR3 sequence is CASSSRGDPRQTQYF. As DNA, the CDR3 is TGTGCCAGCAGTTCTAGGGGGGATCCAAGACAGACCCAGTACTTC.

This clonotype was observed a few times. The junction departs from the called germline gene at one end, perhaps through a read error. The chain is built from TRBV7-9 and TRBJ2-3; 10 bases align to TRBD2. This CDR3 has 15 amino acids. From germline, CDR1 is SEHNR and CDR2 FQNEAQ (reference sequence). CDR3: CASSLAGASTDTQYF. In DNA form, the CDR3 reads TGTGCCAGCAGCCTAGCGGGGGCTAGCACAGATACGCAGTATTTT. Supplemented by reference TRBV7-9 and TRBJ2-3, the full variable domain reads DTGVSQNPRHKITKRGQNVTFRCDPISEHNRLYWYRQTLGQGPEFLTYFQNEAQLEKSRLLSDRFSAERPKGSFSTLEIQRTEQGDSAMYLCASSLAGASTDTQYFGPGTRLTVL.

This clonotype has only a few counts. The chain uses TRBV3-1 and TRBJ2-1; 14 bases fit TRBD2. The CDR3 consists of 15 residues. The J segment lost 9 bases and the V segment lost 0 bases, leaving 1 base of the junction unmatched. The V gene's germline CDR1 is LGHDT and CDR2 YNNKEL (reference sequence). The CDR3: CASSQETSGRGEQFF. DNA of the CDR3: TGTGCCAGCAGCCAAGAGACTAGCGGGAGGGGTGAGCAGTTCTTC.

The V call is TRBV27, the J call TRBJ2-5; D unclear. Trimming took off 0 bases at V and 4 bases at J, with 6 bases between the two ends. Germline CDR1 and CDR2: MNHEY and SMNVEV (reference sequence). The CDR3 runs 13 residues. The CDR3, as DNA: TGTGCCAGCAGTTTATCAATAAGAGAGACCCAGTACTTC. This translates into CASSLSIRETQYF.

The chain carries TRBV6-5 and TRBJ2-5; 12 bases are a match to TRBD2. V shed 2 bases and J 5 bases; nucleotides not matched to a gene: 9. The CDR3 loop spans 17 amino acids. CDR1 and CDR2 (germline): MNHEY, SVGAGI. Here the CDR3 DNA reads TGTGCCAGCAGTTACCGGGCTAGCGGGAGGGCAAAGGAGACCCAGTACTTC. This sequence encodes CASSYRASGRAKETQYF.

The sample holds a few counts of this clonotype. The V call is TRBV18, the J call TRBJ1-1; D unresolved. The CDR3 totals 11 residues. Trimming pared 7 bases from V and 3 bases from J, leaving 6 bases between. Germline CDR1 reads KGHSH; CDR2 reads LQKENI. This chain's CDR3 is CASLSDTEAFF. The CDR3 nucleotides read TGTGCCAGCTTAAGTGACACTGAAGCTTTCTTT.

There are a few counts of this clonotype. This rearrangement joins TRBV29-1 to TRBJ1-1, with 7 bases matching TRBD1. The V gene end was trimmed by 4 bases and the J gene end by 5 bases; junction bases not matched to a gene: 4. This CDR3 region has 12 residues. CDR1 is SQVTM, CDR2 ANQGSEA, per germline. CDR3 bases: TGCAGCGTTGTTGAGGGGGCGACTGAAGCTTTCTTT. Protein: CSVVEGATEAFF.